Presented here are 19 T cell receptor beta chains from one specimen sequenced in a study of blood T cell repertoires in COVID-19. Some clones are missing from TCRdb's copy, which holds only in-frame ones; the method was immunoSEQ multiplex PCR. Among about 310,000 clones listed, approximately 81% were seen once. The sample taken for sequencing was PBMCs or T cells enriched from blood (not recorded which). The receptors stem from a young woman who had been exposed to COVID-19.

This clone was seen a handful of times. This chain connects TRBV10-1 to TRBJ1-1, with a weak D call TRBD1 (6 bases). The CDR3 totals 14 residues. V lost 2 bases to trimming and J lost 6 bases, with 13 bases between them. CDR1 is WNHNN and CDR2 is SYGVQD in the germline V gene (reference sequence). The CDR3 nucleotides are TGCGCCAGCAGTGAGAACAACAGGGTAGCTGAAGCTTTCTTT. It codes for CASSENNRVAEAFF.

This chain links TRBV19 with TRBJ1-5; D might be TRBD1 (5 bases). Germline CDR1 and CDR2: LNHDA and SQIVND (reference sequence). Between the trimmed V and J ends, which lost 7 bases and 6 bases, there was a span of 19 bases. CDR3 length: 15 amino acids. CDR3 amino acids: CASTPWGERVQPQHF. CDR3 nucleotides: TGTGCCAGTACTCCGTGGGGGGAACGGGTTCAGCCCCAGCATTTT.

This chain links TRBV10-1 with TRBJ1-2; TRBD1 matches at 9 bases. Germline V lookup: CDR1 WNHNN, CDR2 SYGVQD (reference sequence). Losses at the gene ends were 6 bases for V and 8 bases for J; bases not matched to a gene: 7. The CDR3 covers 13 residues. CDR3 loop: CASSRDRDRGYTF. The CDR3, as DNA: TGCGCCAGCAGCCGGGACAGGGATCGAGGCTACACCTTC.

The rearrangement uses TRBV21-1 and TRBJ1-2. TRBV21-1 is a listed pseudogene. This CDR3 comprises 16 residues. CDR3 loop: CASSKVLRGYNYGYTF. CDR3 DNA: TGTGCCAGCAGCAAAGTCTTACGGGGGTACAACTATGGCTACACCTTC.

The chain combines TRBV24-1 with TRBJ2-1; D is unclear. In germline, CDR1 is KGHDR, CDR2 SFDVKD. CDR3 length equals 14 residues. V lost 3 bases and J lost 0, with 5 bases in between. Here the CDR3 reads CATSDPGSYNEQFF. DNA of the CDR3: TGTGCCACCAGTGATCCCGGCTCCTACAATGAGCAGTTCTTC.

This chain connects TRBV12-5 to TRBJ2-6; D uncertain. The V gene's germline CDR1 is LGHNT and CDR2 FRNRAP. The CDR3 is 13 residues long. Trimming stripped 6 bases from V and 0 bases from J, with 3 bases between. CDR3 residues: CASGSSGANVLTF. The CDR3 region has the DNA TGTGCTAGTGGCTCCTCTGGGGCCAACGTCCTGACTTTC.

The table lists this clone with a count of one. The rearrangement uses TRBV18 and TRBJ2-1, with 14 bases matching TRBD2. The germline gives CDR1 KGHSH, CDR2 LQKENI. V lost 2 bases, J lost 6 bases, and 0 bases stayed unmatched. This CDR3 region has 15 residues. The CDR3 region is CASSPGLAGGNEQFF. CDR3 sequence (DNA): TGTGCCAGCTCACCAGGACTAGCGGGAGGCAATGAGCAGTTCTTC.

The chain combines TRBV5-1 with TRBJ2-3, with unresolved D. Between the trimmed V and J ends, which lost 2 bases and 1 base, there was a span of 5 bases. In germline, CDR1 is SGHRS, CDR2 YFSETQ. This CDR3 region has 13 residues. The CDR3 nucleotides read TGCGCCAGCAGCTTACCGGGCACAGATACGCAGTATTTT. Its protein product is CASSLPGTDTQYF.

The V and J genes are TRBV2 and TRBJ2-1; 7 bases match TRBD2. Germline-derived CDR1 and CDR2 are SNHLY and FYNNEI. The CDR3 has 12 residues. The V gene end was trimmed by 6 bases and the J gene end by 6 bases; junction bases not matched to a gene: 2. Here the CDR3 reads CASRRESNEQFF. CDR3 bases: TGTGCCAGCAGGCGGGAGTCCAATGAGCAGTTCTTC.

The rearrangement joins TRBV13 to TRBJ2-5; 9 bases fit TRBD1. Per germline, CDR1 PRHDT and CDR2 FYEKMQ (reference sequence). With 5 bases clipped from V and 5 bases from J, the junction kept 3 bases outside the gene matches. The CDR3 is 13 amino acids. CDR3 sequence (DNA): TGTGCCAGCAGCACACAGGGGGCGGAGACCCAGTACTTC. It specifies CASSTQGAETQYF.

This clone showed up many times. The J gene is TRBJ1-1, the V gene TRBV5-1; 7 nucleotides align to TRBD1. The germline CDR1 and CDR2 sequences are SGHRS and YFSETQ. The V segment lost 4 bases and the J segment 0 bases; nucleotides outside the gene matches: 6. The CDR3 has 15 amino acids. The CDR3, as DNA: TGCGCCAGCAGCAGAAGACAGGGCTTGAACACTGAAGCTTTCTTT. It codes for CASSRRQGLNTEAFF.

V usage is TRBV4-1 and J usage is TRBJ2-5; 13 positions match TRBD2. V was clipped by 8 bases and J by 2 bases; unmatched bases: 14. Germline lookup yields CDR1 MGHRA and CDR2 YSYEKL. The CDR3 length is 18 residues. The CDR3 DNA sequence: TGCGCCAGCTCGGGGGACGGGACTAGCGGGATATTTCAAGAGACCCAGTACTTC. Protein product: CASSGDGTSGIFQETQYF.

This chain links TRBV6-1 with TRBJ1-3; D might be TRBD1 (5 bases). V dropped 3 bases and J dropped 0 bases, with 6 bases sitting between them. Germline V gene sequence: CDR1 MNHNS, CDR2 SASEGT. The CDR3 extends over 14 amino acids. This CDR3 is CASSDRVSGNTIYF. CDR3 in DNA: TGTGCCAGCAGTGACAGGGTCTCTGGAAACACCATATATTTT.

The chain's CDR3 is CASSRDRGKYF. Written as DNA, the CDR3 is TGTGCCAGCAGCCGGGACAGGGGAAAGTACTTC. V usage is TRBV7-9 and J usage is TRBJ2-5, with 10 bases matching TRBD1. The CDR3 contains 11 residues. The germline V gene has CDR1 SEHNR and CDR2 FQNEAQ (reference sequence). V shed 5 bases and J 12 bases; nucleotides not matched to a gene: 3.

The gene calls are TRBV29-1 and TRBJ2-2, with 7 positions matching TRBD2. The CDR3 covers 13 residues. Germline CDR1 SQVTM, CDR2 ANQGSEA. Losses at the gene ends were 6 bases for V and 3 bases for J; bases not matched to a gene: 4. This CDR3 reads CSVPGLYTGELFF. Written as DNA, the CDR3 is TGCAGCGTGCCGGGACTATACACCGGGGAGCTGTTTTTT.

V is TRBV6-1 and J is TRBJ2-2; D is ambiguous. The CDR3 consists of 14 residues. V gave up 1 base and J gave up 5 bases, with 8 bases separating them. CDR1 and CDR2 (germline): MNHNS, SASEGT. The chain's CDR3 is CASSEGARTGELFF. CDR3 coding DNA: TGTGCCAGCAGTGAAGGGGCCCGGACCGGGGAGCTGTTTTTT.

This chain links TRBV4-3 with TRBJ2-7; 7 bases map to TRBD1. This CDR3 comprises 15 residues. CDR1 is LGHNA, CDR2 YSLEER, per germline. Trimming removed 3 bases from V and 2 bases from J; junction bases left unmatched: 7. The CDR3 DNA reads TGCGCCAGCAGCCATAGTCGACAGGGCCCCTACGAGCAGTACTTC. Its protein is CASSHSRQGPYEQYF.

V is TRBV5-1 and J is TRBJ1-3, with D possibly matching TRBD1 (6 bases). The CDR3 sequence is 13 residues long. Trimming took 4 bases from V and 3 from J, leaving 8 bases between them. The germline CDR1 and CDR2 sequences are SGHRS and YFSETQ. The CDR3: CASSEGHGNTIYF. In DNA, the CDR3 is TGCGCCAGCAGCGAGGGACATGGAAACACCATATATTTT. Filled out from reference TRBV5-1 and TRBJ1-3, the complete variable domain reads KAGVTQTPRYLIKTRGQQVTLSCSPISGHRSVSWYQQTPGQGLQFLFEYFSETQRNKGNFPGRFSGRQFSNSRSEMNVSTLELGDSALYLCASSEGHGNTIYFGEGSWLTVV.

The chain carries TRBV28 and TRBJ1-2; 7 bases are a match to TRBD1. V trimming: 5 bases; J trimming: 0 bases; junction bases outside the gene matches: 9. The CDR3 consists of 16 residues. Per the germline V gene, CDR1 is MDHEN and CDR2 is SYDVKM. In DNA, the CDR3 is TGTGCCAGCAGTGTGACAGGGAACTCAGCTAACTATGGCTACACCTTC. It yields the protein CASSVTGNSANYGYTF.